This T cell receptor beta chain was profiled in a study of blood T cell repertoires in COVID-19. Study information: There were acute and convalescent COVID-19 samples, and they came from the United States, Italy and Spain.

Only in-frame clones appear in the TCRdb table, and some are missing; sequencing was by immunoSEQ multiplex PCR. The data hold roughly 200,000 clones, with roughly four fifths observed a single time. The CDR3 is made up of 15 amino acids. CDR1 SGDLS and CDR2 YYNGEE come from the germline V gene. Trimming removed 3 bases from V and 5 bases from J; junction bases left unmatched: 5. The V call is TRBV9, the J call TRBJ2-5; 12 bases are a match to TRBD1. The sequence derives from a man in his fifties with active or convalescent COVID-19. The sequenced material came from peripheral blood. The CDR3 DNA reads TGTGCCAGCAGCGCCGGGACAGGGGGCAGGGAGACCCAGTACTTC. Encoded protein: CASSAGTGGRETQYF.